This is a list of T cell receptor beta chains from one sample in a study of blood T cell repertoires in COVID-19. Clones were sequenced by immunoSEQ multiplex PCR, and TCRdb holds only the in-frame ones, with some missing. The table lists some 140,000 clones, almost 85% of them singletons. The sequenced material came from PBMCs or T cells enriched from blood (not recorded which). These receptors were taken from a man aged 40-49 years with acute COVID-19. The CDR3 runs from the conserved cysteine through the conserved F or W. The D gene is left open where the match is weak. Clone size appears in some rows only: once, few, many, or a class for an expanded clone.

j_call | d_call | clone_size | v_call | cdr3_nt | cdr3_aa
TRBJ1-3 | - | - | TRBV5-1 | TGCGCCAGCAGTCCAGGGGACCCCGGAAACACCATATATTTT | CASSPGDPGNTIYF
TRBJ1-5 | - | - | TRBV18 | TGTGCCAGCTCACCACCCGGCAGGGGAAATCAGCCCCAGCATTTT | CASSPPGRGNQPQHF
TRBJ2-2 | - | few | TRBV11-3 | TGTGCCAGCAGCTTAGTCAGCACCGGGGAGCTGTTTTTT | CASSLVSTGELFF
TRBJ1-1 | - | - | TRBV9 | TGTGCCAGCAGCGTAGATTCGGGGGGTGGGAGGAACACTGAAGCTTTCTTT | CASSVDSGGGRNTEAFF
TRBJ2-3 | - | - | TRBV10-1 | TGCGCCAGCAGTGCCGAGACGGGAGATACGCAGTATTTT | CASSAETGDTQYF
TRBJ2-7 | TRBD1 | - | TRBV4-3 | TGCGCCAGCAGCCAACGGACAGGCGGGTCCTACGAGCAGTACTTC | CASSQRTGGSYEQYF
TRBJ2-7 | - | once | TRBV29-1 | TGCAGCGTTGAGGGAGACGGGTCCTACGAGCAGTACTTC | CSVEGDGSYEQYF
TRBJ1-1 | - | many | TRBV19 | TGTGCCAGTAGTGAGGGAGGGGCGGCCACTGAAGCTTTCTTT | CASSEGGAATEAFF
TRBJ1-2 | - | - | TRBV27 | TGTGCCAGCAGTTCGACAGCTAACTATGGCTACACCTTC | CASSSTANYGYTF
TRBJ1-2 | - | - | TRBV6-6 | TGTGCCAGCAGTTACTCCGAGTCTGACTATGGCTACACCTTC | CASSYSESDYGYTF
TRBJ1-2 | - | - | TRBV6-5 | TGTGCCAGCAGTCCAGGGTACTATGGCTACACCTTC | CASSPGYYGYTF
TRBJ2-1 | - | few | TRBV14 | TGTGCCAGCAGGCGCCTTGCGGGATCCCGTCTGTTCTTC | CASRRLAGSRLFF
TRBJ1-3 | - | - | TRBV15 | TGTGCCACCAGCAGAGGCCCATTACGGGCTGGAAACACCATATATTTT | CATSRGPLRAGNTIYF
TRBJ1-3 | - | few | TRBV7-9 | TGTGCCAGCAGCACCGGGATCTCACGAACAACTGGAAACACCATATATTTT | CASSTGISRTTGNTIYF
TRBJ2-7 | - | - | TRBV7-2 | TGTGCCAGCAGCTTCAGACCGGGACAAAACTACGAGCAGTACTTC | CASSFRPGQNYEQYF
TRBJ1-2 | - | - | TRBV12-5 | TGTGCTAGTGGCCTTCTGGGGGCAGGTGGCTACACCTTC | CASGLLGAGGYTF
TRBJ1-2 | TRBD1 | - | TRBV29-1 | TGCAGCGGTAACACAGGGGGCCCTGGCTACACCTTC | CSGNTGGPGYTF
TRBJ1-1 | TRBD1 | - | TRBV4-3 | TGCGCCAGCAGCCAGACAGGGGCTGAAGCTTTCTTT | CASSQTGAEAFF
TRBJ2-1 | - | - | TRBV5-8 | TGTGCCAGCAGAGGACGGGGGAACAATGAGCAGTTCTTC | CASRGRGNNEQFF
TRBJ2-3 | - | - | TRBV9 | TGTGCCAGCAGCGTAAGGGGTTCGGGCACAGATACGCAGTATTTT | CASSVRGSGTDTQYF
TRBJ1-2 | - | - | TRBV15 | TGTGCCACCAGCAGAAACAGGGTTTCCTATGGCTACACCTTC | CATSRNRVSYGYTF
TRBJ1-1 | - | - | TRBV3-1/TRBV3-2 | TGTGCCAGCAGCCAAGCTTTTAGAGGGAACACTGAAGCTTTCTTT | CASSQAFRGNTEAFF
TRBJ2-6 | - | - | TRBV4-3 | TGCGCCAGCAGCCAAGATATCGGGGAATCCGGGGCCAACGTCCTGACTTTC | CASSQDIGESGANVLTF
TRBJ2-1 | - | - | TRBV19 | TGTGCCAGTAGTATAGGGGGAGGCTCCTACAATGAGCAGTTCTTC | CASSIGGGSYNEQFF
TRBJ2-3 | - | few | TRBV7-6 | TGTGCCAGCAGCTTAGGACGGCTTGGCCGGGGCACAGATACGCAGTATTTT | CASSLGRLGRGTDTQYF
TRBJ1-2 | TRBD1 | - | TRBV7-2 | TGTGCCAGCAGCTTAGGGGGGACAGGGGGCGGCTATGGCTACACCTTC | CASSLGGTGGGYGYTF
TRBJ1-2 | - | - | TRBV28 | TGTGCCACCTCACAGGGCCCGGGTTATGGCTACACCTTC | CATSQGPGYGYTF
TRBJ2-7 | - | - | TRBV15 | TGTGCCACCAGCAGAGTAGGGGGGGCAAACGAGCAGTACTTC | CATSRVGGANEQYF
TRBJ1-1 | TRBD1 | - | TRBV7-2 | TGTGCCAGCAGGCGGGACAGCGAAGCTTTCTTT | CASRRDSEAFF
TRBJ2-1 | - | - | TRBV7-2 | TGTGCCAGCAGCTTAGCGGGGGCTGAACCCTACAATGAGCAGTTCTTC | CASSLAGAEPYNEQFF
TRBJ1-2 | - | - | TRBV20-1 | TGCAGTGCCGTGCGGGACTATGGCTACACCTTC | CSAVRDYGYTF
TRBJ2-1 | - | - | TRBV28 | TGTGCCAGCAAGGAGGCCGGTGGGTACAATGAGCAGTTCTTC | CASKEAGGYNEQFF
TRBJ1-3 | TRBD1 | - | TRBV6-5 | TGTGCCAGCAGTATTACAGGGGAATCTGGAAACACCATATATTTT | CASSITGESGNTIYF
TRBJ2-7 | - | - | TRBV16 | TGTGCCAGCAACTACAGGGTTGGGACATCCTACGAGCAGTACTTC | CASNYRVGTSYEQYF
TRBJ1-2 | - | - | TRBV29-1 | TGCAGCGTTGCCCGGGGGGACCGATCTATTACATATGGCTACACCTTC | CSVARGDRSITYGYTF
TRBJ2-6 | - | - | TRBV9 | TGTGCCAGCAGCGTAGGTATTTCTGGGGCCAACGTCCTGACTTTC | CASSVGISGANVLTF
TRBJ2-7 | TRBD2 | - | TRBV29-1 | TGCAGCGTCCAAGGACTAGACGAGCAGTACTTC | CSVQGLDEQYF
TRBJ1-5 | - | - | TRBV5-3 | TGTGCCAGAAGTTACACAGGGAGAGGCCAGCCCCAGCATTTT | CARSYTGRGQPQHF
TRBJ1-3 | - | - | TRBV28 | TGTGCCAGCAGTTGGAGGGCCGGAAACACCATATATTTT | CASSWRAGNTIYF
TRBJ1-5 | - | - | TRBV21-1 | TGTGCCAGCAGCACACCGGACAGGGTACAGCCCCAGCATTTT | CASSTPDRVQPQHF
TRBJ1-5 | - | - | TRBV4-2 | TGTGCCAGCAGCCAAGACGGACAGCTAAATTCCAATCAGCCCCAGCATTTT | CASSQDGQLNSNQPQHF
TRBJ2-7 | - | - | TRBV7-2 | TGTGCCAGCAGCTTAGCCAGTGGCTCCTACGAGCAGTACTTC | CASSLASGSYEQYF
TRBJ1-2 | - | - | TRBV27 | TGTGCCAGCCGCAGCGGGGATATCGGCTACACCTTC | CASRSGDIGYTF
TRBJ1-1 | - | - | TRBV11-2 | TGTGCCAGCAGCTTGGAGACAGGCGACGAAGCTTTCTTT | CASSLETGDEAFF
TRBJ2-5 | - | - | TRBV27 | TGTGCCAGCAGTTTTGTCGACCAAGAGACCCAGTACTTC | CASSFVDQETQYF
TRBJ2-3 | - | - | TRBV19 | TGTGCCAGTAGTCAGGACAGTAGCACAGATACGCAGTATTTT | CASSQDSSTDTQYF
TRBJ1-4 | TRBD1 | once | TRBV9 | TGTGCCAGCAGCGGCGGGACAGGGGATGAAAAACTGTTTTTT | CASSGGTGDEKLFF
TRBJ1-2 | TRBD1 | - | TRBV19 | TGTGCCAGTAGTACCCGGACAGGGGGTGCCATCTACTATGGCTACACCTTC | CASSTRTGGAIYYGYTF
TRBJ1-5 | - | - | TRBV28 | TGTGCCAGCAGCCCCAGCCTAGGCTTGGGCAATCAGCCCCAGCATTTT | CASSPSLGLGNQPQHF
TRBJ2-1 | - | - | TRBV29-1 | TGCAGCGTTGTTAGCAACAATGAGCAGTTCTTC | CSVVSNNEQFF
TRBJ2-1 | TRBD2 | once | TRBV4-1 | TGCGCCAGCAGCCATTTAGCGGGAGAGTTGAATGAGCAGTTCTTC | CASSHLAGELNEQFF
TRBJ2-7 | - | - | TRBV30 | TGTGCCTGGAACTTGGGCGCCCAAGACGAGCAGTACTTC | CAWNLGAQDEQYF
TRBJ1-5 | - | few | TRBV3-1/TRBV3-2 | TGTGCCAGCAGCCAAGATTTGCCAGGGTTGGGCCAGCCCCAGCATTTT | CASSQDLPGLGQPQHF